This TCR beta chain is drawn from a study of blood T cell repertoires in COVID-19. Looking at the study overall: Samples taken during acute and convalescent COVID-19 were collected in the United States, Italy and Spain. Nucleic acid was either cDNA or gDNA, and it came from T cells, B-cell-depleted T cells, or PBMCs.

Recruited during active infection, patients (from Seattle) were subsequently followed longitudinally. This CDR3 is 14 amino acids long. Trimming removed 4 bases from V and 6 bases from J; junction bases left unmatched: 9. The germline CDR1 and CDR2 sequences are SGHNT and YYREEE (reference sequence). The authors' processing: Nucleated cell number was recorded as an estimate derived from reference gene primer amplification. Using immunoSEQ multiplex PCR, the repertoire was profiled, and TCRdb retains in-frame clones only, with some absent. V and J calls and clone size follow that table, whereas D and trimming were derived from the DNA. The sample yields around 200,000 clones, more than 70% seen once.

Sequencing was performed on peripheral blood. V is TRBV5-4 and J is TRBJ2-7; 8 bases fit TRBD1. The clonotype comes from a person between 65 and 79 years old with COVID-19, enrolled during active disease. CDR3 region: CASSSRQGFSEQYF. For the CDR3, the DNA is TGTGCCAGCAGCAGTAGACAGGGGTTCTCCGAGCAGTACTTC.